These 18 T cell receptor beta chains came from one sample sequenced in a study of blood T cell repertoires in COVID-19. TCRdb's table, derived via immunoSEQ multiplex PCR, lists solely in-frame clones and lacks some. The data hold 250,000 to 400,000 clones, with approximately 88% observed a single time. Source material: peripheral blood. These receptors all come from a woman younger than 45 with COVID-19, enrolled during active disease.

The rearrangement uses TRBV6-5 and TRBJ1-1; 10 positions agree with TRBD1. The CDR3 is 13 amino acids. The germline V gene has CDR1 MNHEY and CDR2 SVGAGI. J gave up 7 bases and V 6 bases, and 5 bases lay outside the gene matches. CDR3: CASRKTGGGEAFF. The DNA of the CDR3 is TGTGCCAGCAGGAAGACAGGGGGCGGTGAAGCTTTCTTT.

The chain uses TRBV5-5 and TRBJ1-5, with a possible D match to TRBD1 (6 bases). Germline CDR1 and CDR2: SGHKS and YYEKEE (reference sequence). V shed 2 bases and J shed 3 bases, with 12 bases lying between them. The CDR3 extends over 15 amino acids. The CDR3 protein is CASSFQTGNNQPQHF. The CDR3, as DNA: TGTGCCAGCAGCTTTCAGACAGGTAACAATCAGCCCCAGCATTTT.

This chain links TRBV28 with TRBJ1-5; TRBD1 aligns across 9 bases. The CDR3 contains 14 residues. Germline V gene lookup returns CDR1 MDHEN and CDR2 SYDVKM. Trimming at V came to 8 bases and at J to 4 bases, leaving 6 bases not matched to a gene. CDR3 amino acids: CASQTGGGNQPQHF. The CDR3 DNA sequence: TGTGCCAGCCAAACAGGGGGCGGAAATCAGCCCCAGCATTTT.

V usage is TRBV2 and J usage is TRBJ2-3; 8 bases agree with TRBD1. V was clipped by 8 bases and J by 1 base; unmatched bases: 5. Germline V gene sequence: CDR1 SNHLY, CDR2 FYNNEI. This CDR3 has 14 amino acids. The CDR3, as DNA: TGTGCCAGCGGTCAGGACAGGGGCACAGATACGCAGTATTTT. This encodes CASGQDRGTDTQYF.

This chain links TRBV12-3 or TRBV12-4 with TRBJ2-5; D possibly corresponds to TRBD1 (5 bases). CDR3 length: 13 amino acids. V dropped 10 bases and J dropped 5 bases, with 17 bases sitting between them. For the CDR3, the DNA is TGTGCCACCACGGACCCAGGGCGGGAGACCCAGTACTTC. Its protein product is CATTDPGRETQYF.

The V and J genes are TRBV6-6 and TRBJ1-4; possible D gene TRBD1, 5 bases. This CDR3 has 14 amino acids. Per the germline V gene, CDR1 is MNHNY and CDR2 is SVGAGI (reference sequence). V was trimmed by 8 bases and J by 8 bases, leaving 18 bases between them. This CDR3 is CASGPGGEREKLFF. CDR3 DNA sequence: TGTGCCAGCGGGCCGGGAGGGGAGAGGGAAAAACTGTTTTTT.

The chain couples TRBV10-1 to TRBJ2-6; 7 nucleotides agree with TRBD1. This CDR3 is 17 amino acids long. Germline V gene data show CDR1 as WNHNN and CDR2 as SYGVQD (reference sequence). Trimming removed 3 bases from V and 0 bases from J; junction bases left unmatched: 5. DNA for the CDR3: TGCGCCAGCAGTGATTCAACAGGGGACTCTGGGGCCAACGTCCTGACTTTC. It specifies CASSDSTGDSGANVLTF.

The rearrangement uses TRBV19 and TRBJ1-5; TRBD1 agrees at 7 bases. CDR3 size: 15 residues. CDR1 and CDR2 from the germline V gene are LNHDA and SQIVND (reference sequence). V gave up 6 bases and J gave up 0 bases; unmatched junction bases: 5. CDR3 sequence reads: CASRSDRVSNQPQHF. The CDR3 DNA reads as TGTGCCAGTAGGAGCGACAGGGTTAGCAATCAGCCCCAGCATTTT.

With regard to this clone: This sample also contains other DNA sequences that code for the same CDR3. The chain employs TRBV7-2 and TRBJ2-3; perhaps TRBD2 as D (6 bases). This CDR3 contains 15 residues. Trimming removed 5 bases from V and 0 bases from J, with 12 bases in between. CDR1 SGHTA and CDR2 FQGNSA come from the germline V gene. The CDR3 bases are TGTGCCAGCAGCCTATCCGGGACTAGCACAGATACGCAGTATTTT. Protein sequence: CASSLSGTSTDTQYF.

Turning to this clone: This may come from a read error, since a much larger clone is one base off. CDR3 in DNA: TGCGCCAGCAGCTTGGCTAGCGGGGGACTACAAGAGACCCAGTACTTC. Residues: CASSLASGGLQETQYF. J is TRBJ2-5 and V is TRBV5-1; 10 bases line up with TRBD2. V was clipped by 0 bases and J by 2 bases; unmatched bases: 4. There are 16 residues in the CDR3. Looked up from germline, CDR1 is SGHRS and CDR2 is YFSETQ.

The chain's CDR3 is CASSEEGGGYNEQFF. CDR3 coding DNA: TGTGCCAGCAGTGAAGAAGGCGGGGGCTACAATGAGCAGTTCTTC. This sequence joins TRBV6-1 and TRBJ2-1; 7 positions match TRBD2. Germline V gene data show CDR1 as MNHNS and CDR2 as SASEGT. J gave up 3 bases and V 1 base, and 3 bases lay outside the gene matches. The CDR3 sequence is 15 residues long.

The rearrangement uses TRBV18 and TRBJ1-2; D may be TRBD1 (5 bases). The CDR3 is 17 amino acids. Germline V CDR1 and CDR2: KGHSH, LQKENI. V lost 0 bases and J 4 bases, leaving 18 bases between the germline ends. CDR3 coding DNA: TGTGCCAGCTCACCACCGGTTTCAAACCCCCAGGGCTATGGCTACACCTTC. It translates to CASSPPVSNPQGYGYTF.

To note about this clone: This same CDR3 is encoded by further DNA sequences in the sample. The chain links TRBV2 to TRBJ1-1, with D perhaps TRBD1 (5 bases). CDR3 length equals 12 residues. Germline CDR1 reads SNHLY; CDR2 reads FYNNEI. V dropped 3 bases and J dropped 8 bases, with 10 bases sitting between them. Here the CDR3 reads CASSEDTPEAFF. The CDR3 region has the DNA TGTGCCAGCAGTGAGGACACGCCAGAAGCTTTCTTT.

This chain connects TRBV6-5 to TRBJ2-3; D may be TRBD2 (5 bases). Germline lookup yields CDR1 MNHEY and CDR2 SVGAGI. CDR3 size: 14 residues. V was cut by 6 bases and J by 4 bases, with 14 bases left in between. CDR3: CASRRAGESDTQYF. CDR3 bases: TGTGCCAGCAGAAGGGCCGGGGAGTCAGATACGCAGTATTTT.

The gene calls are TRBV5-1 and TRBJ2-3, with D tentatively TRBD2 (6 bases). The CDR3 extends over 14 amino acids. Germline values: CDR1 SGHRS, CDR2 YFSETQ. The V end lost 2 bases, the J end lost 1 base, and 8 bases lay between the germline ends. The CDR3 is CASSFERGTDTQYF. CDR3 nucleotides: TGCGCCAGCAGCTTCGAGCGGGGCACAGATACGCAGTATTTT.

The chain has TRBV7-2 and TRBJ2-7, with TRBD1 matching over 8 bases. From germline, CDR1 is SGHTA and CDR2 FQGNSA. Trimming cost V 1 base and J 1 base; bases outside gene matches: 0. The CDR3 extends over 14 amino acids. The CDR3 DNA reads TGTGCCAGCAGCTTAGACAGGGGGTCCTACGAGCAGTACTTC. This encodes CASSLDRGSYEQYF.

The chain links TRBV30 to TRBJ1-2; possible D gene TRBD1, 5 bases. The germline V gene encodes CDR1 GTSNPN and CDR2 SVGIG (reference sequence). Trimming took off 3 bases at V and 5 bases at J, with 16 bases between the two ends. This CDR3 contains 14 residues. In nucleotides, the CDR3 is TGTGCCTGGAGCCTACACACAGGAAAATATGGCTACACCTTC. Protein: CAWSLHTGKYGYTF. Filled out from reference TRBV30 and TRBJ1-2, the complete variable domain reads SQTIHQWPATLVQPVGSPLSLECTVEGTSNPNLYWYRQAAGRGLQLLFYSVGIGQISSEVPQNLSASRPQDRQFILSSKKLLLSDSGFYLCAWSLHTGKYGYTFGSGTRLTVV.

The chain links TRBV19 to TRBJ2-1; TRBD1 is a possible D gene (6 bases). This CDR3 region has 12 residues. The germline V gene has CDR1 LNHDA and CDR2 SQIVND (reference sequence). Between the trimmed V and J ends, which lost 4 bases and 9 bases, there was a span of 10 bases. The CDR3 loop reads CASSNRAGEQFF. The DNA of the CDR3 is TGTGCCAGTAGTAACAGGGCCGGTGAGCAGTTCTTC.